This T cell receptor beta chain is drawn from a study of blood T cell repertoires in COVID-19 (dated by TCRdb to 2020 to 2021). Turning to the overall study: Samples covering the acute and convalescent phases of COVID-19 were provided by collaborators in the United States, Italy and Spain. Samples came from the ongoing ImmuneRACE study (first 160 participants) plus 1,254 subjects from 6 global collaborators. The sample metadata nearly always contained a de-identified subject ID, COVID-19 status, age in years and sex. The material from the prospective study consisted of cDNA or gDNA derived from T cells, B-cell-depleted T cells, or PBMCs. HLA class I and class II types, where available, came from metadata supplied by the sample provider rather than from assay-based typing. The repertoires were released in a freely available public database intended as a resource for research on the immune response to SARS-CoV-2. Deeply sampled blood TCRbeta repertoires from subjects exposed to, actively infected with, or recovered from COVID-19 were included in the dataset.

Overall study results and their limits: The amount of clinical and demographic metadata varied by source and participant and was provided uncurated.

The immunoSEQ Assay, a bias-controlled multiplex PCR, was used to amplify TCRbeta CDR3 regions from genomic DNA. From the authors' description of their analysis: Nucleated cell counts per sample were estimated from amplification of reference gene primers within the assay. To quantify the absolute abundance of each unique TCRbeta CDR3 rearrangement, sequence reads were collapsed and filtered. For each sample, productive Simpson clonality was calculated as the square root of Simpson's diversity index over productive rearrangements. Sourced from immuneACCESS, this table was stored by TCRdb with only in-frame sequences that have V and J called. A share of the clones is absent; for the studies checked, an unresolved V gene accounts for under half, and the remainder has no known explanation. V and J calls and clone size come straight from that table; D and trimming were deduced from the DNA. This sample gives 55,000 to 70,000 clones in total; 88% of them show up just once. The ten largest account for approximately 40% of the sample.

About this clone itself: The target of this receptor is not known. Nothing much larger sits one base from this clone, and base qualities are not available.

At one collaborating source in Seattle, patients were enrolled during active infection and were followed longitudinally through the course of disease. Whole blood was collected in K2EDTA tubes by collaborating institutions according to the institutions' own protocols. For TCRbeta analysis, collaborators shipped samples in one of three forms: frozen whole blood, isolated PBMCs, or DNA extracted from either of those sample types. This receptor was obtained from an older woman with COVID-19, enrolled during active disease. The sequencing sample was made of peripheral blood.

In nucleotides, the sequence is TGCAGCGCAGCGGGAAATGAAAAACTGTTTTTT. Its translation reads: CSAAGNEKLFF. The V gene is TRBV20-1 and the J gene is TRBJ1-4, with the D gene too uncertain to name. The cysteine opens and the phenylalanine closes a CDR3 of 11 amino acids. The read is trimmed to its CDR3 DNA, 33 bases read in frame from base 1. Taken from the germline V gene (reference sequence), the CDR1 and CDR2 loops are DFQATT and SNEGSKA.